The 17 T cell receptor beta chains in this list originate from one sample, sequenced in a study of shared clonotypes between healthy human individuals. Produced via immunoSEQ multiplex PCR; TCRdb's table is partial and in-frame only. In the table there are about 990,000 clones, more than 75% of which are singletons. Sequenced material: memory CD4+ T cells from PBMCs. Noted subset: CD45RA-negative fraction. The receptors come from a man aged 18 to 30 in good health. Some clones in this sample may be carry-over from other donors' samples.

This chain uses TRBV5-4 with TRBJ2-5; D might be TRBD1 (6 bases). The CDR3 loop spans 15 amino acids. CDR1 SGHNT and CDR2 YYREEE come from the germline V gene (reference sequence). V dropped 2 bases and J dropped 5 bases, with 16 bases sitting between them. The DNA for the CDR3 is TGTGCCAGCAGCTTCATGGGGACAAACCCCGAGACCCAGTACTTC. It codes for CASSFMGTNPETQYF.

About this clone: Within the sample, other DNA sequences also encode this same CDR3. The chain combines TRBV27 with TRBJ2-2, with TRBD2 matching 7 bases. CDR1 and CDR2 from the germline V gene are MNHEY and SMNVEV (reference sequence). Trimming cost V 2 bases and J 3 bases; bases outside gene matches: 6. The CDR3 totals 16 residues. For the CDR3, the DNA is TGTGCCAGCAGTTTAGGGGGAGGGCCTGACACCGGGGAGCTGTTTTTT. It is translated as CASSLGGGPDTGELFF.

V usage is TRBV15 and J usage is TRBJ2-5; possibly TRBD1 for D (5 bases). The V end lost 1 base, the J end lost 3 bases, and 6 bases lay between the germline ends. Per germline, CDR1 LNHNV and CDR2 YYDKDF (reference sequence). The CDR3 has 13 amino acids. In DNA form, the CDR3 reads TGTGCCACCAGCAGAGCCAGGGAAGAGACCCAGTACTTC. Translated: CATSRAREETQYF.

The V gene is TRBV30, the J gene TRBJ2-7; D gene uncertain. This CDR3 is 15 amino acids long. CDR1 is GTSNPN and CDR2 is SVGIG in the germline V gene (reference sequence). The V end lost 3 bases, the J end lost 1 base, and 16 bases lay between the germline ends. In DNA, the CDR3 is TGTGCCTGGAGATCTTCCGGGCCCGGGTCCTACGAGCAGTACTTC. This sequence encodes CAWRSSGPGSYEQYF.

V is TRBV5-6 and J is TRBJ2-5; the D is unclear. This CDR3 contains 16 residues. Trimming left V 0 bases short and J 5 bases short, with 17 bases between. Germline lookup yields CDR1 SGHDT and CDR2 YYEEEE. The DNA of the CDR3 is TGTGCCAGCAGCTTGGTGTCTCTGCTCAAATCTGAGACCCAGTACTTC. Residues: CASSLVSLLKSETQYF.

The CDR3 nucleotides read TGTGCCTGGAGTATGGGTTCGTCCGGGGAGCTGTTTTTT. Translated: CAWSMGSSGELFF. The chain recombines TRBV30 with TRBJ2-2; unclear D gene. CDR1 and CDR2 from the germline V gene are GTSNPN and SVGIG (reference sequence). The CDR3 has 13 amino acids. V lost 2 bases and J lost 6, with 10 bases in between.

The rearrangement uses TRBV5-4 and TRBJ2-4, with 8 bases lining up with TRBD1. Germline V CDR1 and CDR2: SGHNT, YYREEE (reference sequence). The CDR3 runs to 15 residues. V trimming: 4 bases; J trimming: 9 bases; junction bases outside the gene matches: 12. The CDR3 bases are TGTGCCAGCAGCCCGACAGGGGAGGTTCGGAGCATTCAGTACTTC. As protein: CASSPTGEVRSIQYF.

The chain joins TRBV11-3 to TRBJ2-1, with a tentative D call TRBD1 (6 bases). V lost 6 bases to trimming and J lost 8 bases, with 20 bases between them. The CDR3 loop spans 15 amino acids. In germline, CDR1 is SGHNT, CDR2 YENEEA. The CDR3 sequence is CASSFWGSKGDEQFF. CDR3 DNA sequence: TGTGCCAGCAGTTTCTGGGGGTCAAAGGGGGATGAGCAGTTCTTC.

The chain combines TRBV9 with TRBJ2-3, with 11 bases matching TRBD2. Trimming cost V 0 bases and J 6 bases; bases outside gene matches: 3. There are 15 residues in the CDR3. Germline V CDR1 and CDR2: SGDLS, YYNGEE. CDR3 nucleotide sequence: TGTGCCAGCAGCGTAGGCACTAGCGGGAGTGATACGCAGTATTTT. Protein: CASSVGTSGSDTQYF.

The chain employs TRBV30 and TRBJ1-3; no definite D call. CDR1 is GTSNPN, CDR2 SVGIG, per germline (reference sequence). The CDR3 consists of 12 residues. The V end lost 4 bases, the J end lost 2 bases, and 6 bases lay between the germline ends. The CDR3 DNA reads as TGTGCCTGGAAGCCAGCTGGAAACACCATATATTTT. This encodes CAWKPAGNTIYF.

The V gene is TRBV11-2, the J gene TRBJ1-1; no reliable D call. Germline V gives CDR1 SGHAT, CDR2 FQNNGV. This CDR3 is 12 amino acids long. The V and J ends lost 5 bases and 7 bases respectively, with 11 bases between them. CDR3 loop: CASSLARFEAFF. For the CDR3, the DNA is TGTGCCAGCAGCCTAGCCCGGTTTGAAGCTTTCTTT.

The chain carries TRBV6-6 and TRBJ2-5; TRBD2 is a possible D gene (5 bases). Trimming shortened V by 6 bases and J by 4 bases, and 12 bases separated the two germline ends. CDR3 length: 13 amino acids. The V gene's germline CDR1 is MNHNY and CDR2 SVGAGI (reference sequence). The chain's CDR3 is CASSLSRGETQYF. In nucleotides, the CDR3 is TGTGCCAGCAGCCTTTCCCGGGGAGAGACCCAGTACTTC.

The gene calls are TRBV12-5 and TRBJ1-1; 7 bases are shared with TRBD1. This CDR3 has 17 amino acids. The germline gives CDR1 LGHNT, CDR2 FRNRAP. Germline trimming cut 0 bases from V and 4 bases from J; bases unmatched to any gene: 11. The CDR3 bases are TGTGCTAGTGGTTTGGTCACAGGGGTCATTTGGTTCACTGAAGCTTTCTTT. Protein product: CASGLVTGVIWFTEAFF.

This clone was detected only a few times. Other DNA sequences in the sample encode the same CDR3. The DNA of the CDR3 is TGTGCCAGCAGTTTATCGGGGGGCACTGAAGCTTTCTTT. Translated, it gives CASSLSGGTEAFF. The chain employs TRBV27 and TRBJ1-1; D is possibly TRBD1 (5 bases). The V end was cut by 0 bases, the J end by 4 bases, with 6 bases between. Germline CDR1 MNHEY, CDR2 SMNVEV (reference sequence). This CDR3 is 13 amino acids long.

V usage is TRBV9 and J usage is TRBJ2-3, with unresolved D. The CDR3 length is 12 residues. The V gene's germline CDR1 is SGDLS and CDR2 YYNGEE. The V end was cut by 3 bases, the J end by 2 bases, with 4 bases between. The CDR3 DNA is TGTGCCAGCAGCGATACCACAGATACGCAGTATTTT. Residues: CASSDTTDTQYF.

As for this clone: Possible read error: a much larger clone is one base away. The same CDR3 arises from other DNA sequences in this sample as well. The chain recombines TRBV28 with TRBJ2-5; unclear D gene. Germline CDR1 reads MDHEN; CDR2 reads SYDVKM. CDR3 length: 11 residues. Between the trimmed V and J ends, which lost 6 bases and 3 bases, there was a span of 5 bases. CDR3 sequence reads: CASSLEETQYF. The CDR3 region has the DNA TGTGCCAGCAGCTTGGAAGAGACCCAGTACTTC.

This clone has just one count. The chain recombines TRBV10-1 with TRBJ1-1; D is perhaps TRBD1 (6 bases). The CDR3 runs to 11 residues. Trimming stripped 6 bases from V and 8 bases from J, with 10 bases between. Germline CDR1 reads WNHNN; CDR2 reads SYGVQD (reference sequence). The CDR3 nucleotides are TGCGCCAGCAGCGCCGGGACAGAAGCTTTCTTT. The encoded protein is CASSAGTEAFF.